The 7 T cell receptor beta chains given below trace back to one sample, sequenced in a study of monozygotic twins with cystic fibrosis. Produced via immunoSEQ multiplex PCR; TCRdb's table is partial and in-frame only. The sample contains some 30,000 clones, more than 85% of which appear only once. The sample was blood. Receptors originate from a girl aged 2-10 years with cystic fibrosis.

DNA of the CDR3: TGTGCCAGCAGCCCTAGGAGGGGGCGTAGCACTGAAGCTTTCTTT. Its protein is CASSPRRGRSTEAFF. The chain joins TRBV7-2 to TRBJ1-1; 7 nucleotides align to TRBD1. The CDR3 sequence is 15 residues long. Germline V gene lookup returns CDR1 SGHTA and CDR2 FQGNSA. The V gene end was trimmed by 5 bases and the J gene end by 4 bases; junction bases not matched to a gene: 10.

This clone is medium-sized. J is TRBJ2-1 and V is TRBV2, with 7 bases lining up with TRBD2. There are 15 residues in the CDR3. The germline CDR1 and CDR2 sequences are SNHLY and FYNNEI. Germline trimming cut 3 bases from V and 6 bases from J; bases unmatched to any gene: 8. The CDR3 sequence: CASSDTASGINEQFF. Written as DNA, the CDR3 is TGTGCCAGCAGTGATACAGCTAGCGGAATCAATGAGCAGTTCTTC.

V usage is TRBV28 and J usage is TRBJ1-2; D not resolved. Germline assignment: CDR1 MDHEN and CDR2 SYDVKM. The CDR3 consists of 15 residues. Trimming shortened V by 6 bases and J by 3 bases, and 17 bases separated the two germline ends. The CDR3 nucleotides read TGTGCCAGCAGGAGTAGTGGGGTCGGTGACTATGGCTACACCTTC. Amino acid sequence: CASRSSGVGDYGYTF.

The rearrangement joins TRBV4-3 to TRBJ1-1; 10 bases agree with TRBD1. Germline V gene data show CDR1 as LGHNA and CDR2 as YSLEER. This CDR3 contains 18 residues. With 1 base clipped from V and 3 bases from J, the junction kept 11 bases outside the gene matches. CDR3 bases: TGCGCCAGCAGCCAAGCCCTCTTTGGAGGGACAGGGGACACTGAAGCTTTCTTT. Its translation: CASSQALFGGTGDTEAFF.

This clone was counted once. The rearrangement joins TRBV7-2 to TRBJ1-2, with 8 positions matching TRBD1. CDR3 size: 15 residues. Germline CDR1 reads SGHTA; CDR2 reads FQGNSA. Trimming at V came to 1 base and at J to 8 bases, leaving 9 bases not matched to a gene. The DNA for the CDR3 is TGTGCCAGCAGCTTAGGGGTCAGGGGGCCGGGCGGCTACACCTTC. Residues: CASSLGVRGPGGYTF.

Only a few counts were recorded for this clone. V usage is TRBV5-4 and J usage is TRBJ1-2; 7 bases agree with TRBD1. Losses at the gene ends were 0 bases for V and 0 bases for J; bases not matched to a gene: 5. CDR3 length equals 16 residues. Germline CDR1 reads SGHNT; CDR2 reads YYREEE (reference sequence). The CDR3 here is CASSLGMGTANYGYTF. The CDR3 coding sequence is TGTGCCAGCAGCTTGGGCATGGGGACAGCTAACTATGGCTACACCTTC. Looking up the rest from reference TRBV5-4 and TRBJ1-2 gives the full variable domain: ETGVTQSPTHLIKTRGQQVTLRCSSQSGHNTVSWYQQALGQGPQFIFQYYREEENGRGNFPPRFSGLQFPNYSSELNVNALELDDSALYLCASSLGMGTANYGYTFGSGTRLTVV.

The chain combines TRBV14 with TRBJ2-7, with TRBD2 matching 11 bases. This CDR3 spans 15 amino acids. In germline, CDR1 is SGHDN, CDR2 FVKESK. The ends lost 4 bases at V and 3 bases at J; junction bases unmatched: 5. The chain's CDR3 is CASSLTSGSNYEQYF. DNA of the CDR3: TGTGCCAGCAGCCTTACTAGCGGGAGCAACTACGAGCAGTACTTC.